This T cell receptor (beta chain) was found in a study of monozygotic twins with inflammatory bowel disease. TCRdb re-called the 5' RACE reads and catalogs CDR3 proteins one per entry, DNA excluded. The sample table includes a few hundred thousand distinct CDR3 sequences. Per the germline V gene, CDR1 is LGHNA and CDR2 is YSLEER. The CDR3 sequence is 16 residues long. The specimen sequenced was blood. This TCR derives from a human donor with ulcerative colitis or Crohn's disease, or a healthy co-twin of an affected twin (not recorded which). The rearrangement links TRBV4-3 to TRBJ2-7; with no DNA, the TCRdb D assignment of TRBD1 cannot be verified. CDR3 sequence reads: CASSQEGTGLAYEQYF.